The T cell receptor (beta chain) under discussion was sequenced for a study of CD8+ T cells in alopecia areata. Study observations and caveats: Higher clonality and more expanded CD8+ clones appeared in lesional than normal scalp.

Of note for this clone: Its antigen is as yet unknown.

Isolated RNA was reverse transcribed into cDNA used as the sequencing template. The data were produced by immunoSEQ multiplex PCR, yet TCRdb's version contains in-frame clones alone and is incomplete. Of more than 100,000 clones in the sample, 55% were seen once. Losses at the gene ends were 4 bases for V and 6 bases for J; bases not matched to a gene: 12. This CDR3 region has 14 residues. Germline-derived CDR1 and CDR2 are SQVTM and ANQGSEA. This TCR came from a human donor in good health. The rearrangement uses TRBV29-1 and TRBJ2-7, with TRBD1 matching over 7 bases. Sequenced sample: CD4+ T cells sorted from blood. For the CDR3, the DNA is TGCAGCGTTGTTCCCAAGGGACAGCTCGGCGAGCAGTACTTC. It codes for CSVVPKGQLGEQYF.